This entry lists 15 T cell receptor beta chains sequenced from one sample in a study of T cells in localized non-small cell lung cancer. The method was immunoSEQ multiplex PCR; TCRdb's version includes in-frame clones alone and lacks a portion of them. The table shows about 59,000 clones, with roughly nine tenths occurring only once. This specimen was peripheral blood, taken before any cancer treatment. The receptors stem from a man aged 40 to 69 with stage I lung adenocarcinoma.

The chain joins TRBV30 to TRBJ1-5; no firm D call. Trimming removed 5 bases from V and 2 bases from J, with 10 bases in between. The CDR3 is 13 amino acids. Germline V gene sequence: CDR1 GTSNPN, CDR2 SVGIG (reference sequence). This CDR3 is CAWDGGGNQPQHF. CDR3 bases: TGTGCCTGGGACGGCGGGGGCAATCAGCCCCAGCATTTT. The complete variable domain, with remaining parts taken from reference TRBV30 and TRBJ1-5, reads SQTIHQWPATLVQPVGSPLSLECTVEGTSNPNLYWYRQAAGRGLQLLFYSVGIGQISSEVPQNLSASRPQDRQFILSSKKLLLSDSGFYLCAWDGGGNQPQHFGDGTRLSIL.

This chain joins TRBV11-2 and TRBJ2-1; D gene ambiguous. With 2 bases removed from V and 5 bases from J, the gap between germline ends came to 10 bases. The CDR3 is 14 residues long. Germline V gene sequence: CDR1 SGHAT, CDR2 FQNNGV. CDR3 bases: TGTGCCAGCAGCTTAAGGCAGAGAGACAATGAGCAGTTCTTC. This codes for CASSLRQRDNEQFF.

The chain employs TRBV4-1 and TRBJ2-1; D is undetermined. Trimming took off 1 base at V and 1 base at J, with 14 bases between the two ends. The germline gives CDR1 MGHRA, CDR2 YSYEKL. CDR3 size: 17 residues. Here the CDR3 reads CASSQVSLGGSYNEQFF. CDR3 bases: TGCGCCAGCAGCCAAGTTTCCCTCGGCGGATCCTACAATGAGCAGTTCTTC.

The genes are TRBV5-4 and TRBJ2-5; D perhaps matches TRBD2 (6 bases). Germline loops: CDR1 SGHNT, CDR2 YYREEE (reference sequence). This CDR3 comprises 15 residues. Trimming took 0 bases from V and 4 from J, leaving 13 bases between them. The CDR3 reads CASSLAQAGGETQYF. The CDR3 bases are TGTGCCAGCAGCTTGGCCCAAGCCGGGGGAGAGACCCAGTACTTC. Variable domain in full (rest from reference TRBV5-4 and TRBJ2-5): ETGVTQSPTHLIKTRGQQVTLRCSSQSGHNTVSWYQQALGQGPQFIFQYYREEENGRGNFPPRFSGLQFPNYSSELNVNALELDDSALYLCASSLAQAGGETQYFGPGTRLLVL.

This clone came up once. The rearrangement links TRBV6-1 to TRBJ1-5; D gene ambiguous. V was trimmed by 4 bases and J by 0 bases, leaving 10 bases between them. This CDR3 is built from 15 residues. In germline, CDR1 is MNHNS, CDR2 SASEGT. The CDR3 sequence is CASSVRSNSNQPQHF. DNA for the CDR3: TGTGCCAGCAGTGTTCGCAGCAATAGCAATCAGCCCCAGCATTTT.

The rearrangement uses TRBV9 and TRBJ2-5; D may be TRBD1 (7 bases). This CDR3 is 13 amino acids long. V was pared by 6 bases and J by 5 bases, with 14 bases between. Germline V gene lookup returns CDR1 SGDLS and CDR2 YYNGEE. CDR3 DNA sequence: TGTGCCAGCAACTCAGGGGGGAGGGAGACCCAGTACTTC. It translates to CASNSGGRETQYF.

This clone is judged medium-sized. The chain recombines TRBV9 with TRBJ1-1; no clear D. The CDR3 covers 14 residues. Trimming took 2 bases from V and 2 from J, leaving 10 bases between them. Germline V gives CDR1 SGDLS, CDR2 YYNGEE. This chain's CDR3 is CASSVEEGNTEAFF. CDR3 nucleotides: TGTGCCAGCAGCGTTGAGGAGGGTAACACTGAAGCTTTCTTT. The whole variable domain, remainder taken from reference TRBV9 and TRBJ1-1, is DSGVTQTPKHLITATGQRVTLRCSPRSGDLSVYWYQQSLDQGLQFLIQYYNGEERAKGNILERFSAQQFPDLHSELNLSSLELGDSALYFCASSVEEGNTEAFFGQGTRLTVV.

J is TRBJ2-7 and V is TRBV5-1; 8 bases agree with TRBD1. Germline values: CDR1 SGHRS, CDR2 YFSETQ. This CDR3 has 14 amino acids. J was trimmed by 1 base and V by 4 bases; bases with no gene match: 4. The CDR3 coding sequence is TGCGCCAGCAGCCGGACAGGGAGATCCTACGAGCAGTACTTC. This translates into CASSRTGRSYEQYF.

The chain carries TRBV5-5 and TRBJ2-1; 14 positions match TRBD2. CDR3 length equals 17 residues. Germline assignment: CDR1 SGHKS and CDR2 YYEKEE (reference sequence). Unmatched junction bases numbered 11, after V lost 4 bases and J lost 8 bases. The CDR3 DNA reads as TGTGCCAGCAGCAGGAAGGGACTAGCGGGAGATAGGGATGAGCAGTTCTTC. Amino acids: CASSRKGLAGDRDEQFF.

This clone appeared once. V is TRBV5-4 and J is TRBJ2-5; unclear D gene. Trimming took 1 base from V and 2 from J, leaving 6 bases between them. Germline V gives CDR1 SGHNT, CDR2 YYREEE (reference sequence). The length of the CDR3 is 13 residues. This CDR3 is CASSLPGQETQYF. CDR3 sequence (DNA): TGTGCCAGCAGCTTGCCTGGTCAAGAGACCCAGTACTTC.

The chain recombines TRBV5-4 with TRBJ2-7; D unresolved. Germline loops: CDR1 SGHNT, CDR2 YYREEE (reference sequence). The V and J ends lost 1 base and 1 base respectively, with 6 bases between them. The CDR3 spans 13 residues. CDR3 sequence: CASSLKGSYEQYF. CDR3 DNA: TGTGCCAGCAGCTTGAAAGGATCCTACGAGCAGTACTTC.

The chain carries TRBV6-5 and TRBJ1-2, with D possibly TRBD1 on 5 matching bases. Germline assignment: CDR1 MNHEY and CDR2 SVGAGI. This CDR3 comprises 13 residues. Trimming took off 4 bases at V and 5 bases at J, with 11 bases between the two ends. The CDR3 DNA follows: TGTGCCAGCAGTTTAGGAGGGGAGTATGGCTACACCTTC. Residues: CASSLGGEYGYTF.

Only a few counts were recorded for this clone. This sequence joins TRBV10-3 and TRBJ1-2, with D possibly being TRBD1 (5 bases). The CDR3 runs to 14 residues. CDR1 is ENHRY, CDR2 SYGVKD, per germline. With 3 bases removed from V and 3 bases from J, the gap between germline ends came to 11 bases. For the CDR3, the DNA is TGTGCCATCAGTGAAAGGGGAGGGGACTATGGCTACACCTTC. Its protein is CAISERGGDYGYTF.

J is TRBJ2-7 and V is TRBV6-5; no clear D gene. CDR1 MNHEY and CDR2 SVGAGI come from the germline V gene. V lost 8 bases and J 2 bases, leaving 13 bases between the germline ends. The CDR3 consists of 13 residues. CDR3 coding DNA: TGTGCCAGCCCCGGTGGGTGTACCTACGAGCAGTACTTC. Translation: CASPGGCTYEQYF.

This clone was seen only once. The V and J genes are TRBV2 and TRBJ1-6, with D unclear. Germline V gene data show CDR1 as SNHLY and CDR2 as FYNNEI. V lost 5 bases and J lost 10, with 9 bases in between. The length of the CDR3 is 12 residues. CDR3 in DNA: TGTGCCAGCAGTTCCGACGGGTCACCCCTCCACTTT. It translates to CASSSDGSPLHF.